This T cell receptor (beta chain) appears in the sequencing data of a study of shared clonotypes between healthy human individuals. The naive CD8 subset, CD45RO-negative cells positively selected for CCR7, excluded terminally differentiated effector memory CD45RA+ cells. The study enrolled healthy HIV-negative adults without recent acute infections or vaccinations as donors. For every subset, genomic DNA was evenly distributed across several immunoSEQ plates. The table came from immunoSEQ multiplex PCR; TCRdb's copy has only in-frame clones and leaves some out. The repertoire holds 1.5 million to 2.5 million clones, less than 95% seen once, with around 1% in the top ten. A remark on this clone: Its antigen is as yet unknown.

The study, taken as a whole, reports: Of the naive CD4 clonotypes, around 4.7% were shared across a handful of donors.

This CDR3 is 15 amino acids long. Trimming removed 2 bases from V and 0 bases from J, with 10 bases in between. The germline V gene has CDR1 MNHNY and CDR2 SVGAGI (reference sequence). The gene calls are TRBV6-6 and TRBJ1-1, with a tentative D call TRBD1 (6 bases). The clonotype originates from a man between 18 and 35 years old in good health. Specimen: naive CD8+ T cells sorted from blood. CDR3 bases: TGTGCCAGCAGTTACCCAGGGGAATTGAACACTGAAGCTTTCTTT. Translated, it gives CASSYPGELNTEAFF.